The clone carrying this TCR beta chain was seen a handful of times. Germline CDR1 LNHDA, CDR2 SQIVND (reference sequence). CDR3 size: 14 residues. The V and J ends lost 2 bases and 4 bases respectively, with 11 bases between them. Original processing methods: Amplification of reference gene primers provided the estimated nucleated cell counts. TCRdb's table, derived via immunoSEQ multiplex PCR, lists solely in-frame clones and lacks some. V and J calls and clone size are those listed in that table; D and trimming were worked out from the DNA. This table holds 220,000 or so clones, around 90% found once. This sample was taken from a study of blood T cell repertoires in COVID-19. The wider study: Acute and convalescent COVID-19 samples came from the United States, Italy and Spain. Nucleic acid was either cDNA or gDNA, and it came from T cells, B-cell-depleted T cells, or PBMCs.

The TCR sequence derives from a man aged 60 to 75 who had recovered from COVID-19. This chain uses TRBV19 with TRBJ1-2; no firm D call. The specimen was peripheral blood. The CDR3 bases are TGTGCCAGTAGTATATTGTTGGAGCGCTATGGCTACACCTTC. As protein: CASSILLERYGYTF.